Below are 3 T cell receptor gamma chains sequenced from a single sample in a study of γδ T cells in repeated Plasmodium falciparum infection. Gammadelta T cells were flow-sorted from PBMC into Vgamma9/Vdelta2+ and Vdelta2-negative populations for bulk analysis. TCRdb re-called clones from the multiplex PCR reads via CATT. In the table there are roughly 15,000 gamma-chain clones, 1.5% to 2% of which are singletons. Sequencing was performed on gamma-delta T cells from blood. Receptor source: a pool of human donors (malaria-infected and uninfected, not separated).

With respect to this clone: The protein recorded in TCRdb matches a much larger clone and deviates from this DNA's translation at residue 4, suggesting a read error; the protein here is obtained by translating the DNA. The V and J genes are TRGV9 and TRGJ1 or TRGJ2. TCRdb leaves out the J gene; it was filled in here by matching the DNA to germline. This CDR3 has 13 amino acids. CDR1 is GITISATS, CDR2 ISYDGTV, per germline (reference sequence). CDR3 protein: CALGDADYYKKLF. The CDR3 DNA follows: TGTGCCTTGGGGGACGCGGATTATTATAAGAAACTCTTT.

Note on this clone: A far larger clone is just one base off, so this is likely a read error. Different DNA sequences within this sample yield the same CDR3. J is TRGJ1 or TRGJ2 and V is TRGV9. Assignment of the J gene here rests on matching the DNA to germline, because TCRdb gives none. The CDR3 totals 15 residues. Per germline, CDR1 GITISATS and CDR2 ISYDGTV (reference sequence). CDR3 amino acids: CALWEVHPGYYKKLF. For the CDR3, the DNA is TGTGCCTTGTGGGAGGTGCATCCGGGTTATTACAAGAAACTCTTT.

Ten or more counts support this clone. This probably arose from a read error, given a far larger clone one base away. The sample has other DNA sequences that encode this CDR3 too. This chain links TRGV8 with TRGJ1 or TRGJ2. Germline V gene data show CDR1 as VENAVY and CDR2 as YDSYNSRV. CDR3 length: 11 residues. The CDR3 protein is CATWALVKKLF. In nucleotides, the CDR3 is TGTGCCACCTGGGCCTTGGTTAAGAAGCTCTTT.